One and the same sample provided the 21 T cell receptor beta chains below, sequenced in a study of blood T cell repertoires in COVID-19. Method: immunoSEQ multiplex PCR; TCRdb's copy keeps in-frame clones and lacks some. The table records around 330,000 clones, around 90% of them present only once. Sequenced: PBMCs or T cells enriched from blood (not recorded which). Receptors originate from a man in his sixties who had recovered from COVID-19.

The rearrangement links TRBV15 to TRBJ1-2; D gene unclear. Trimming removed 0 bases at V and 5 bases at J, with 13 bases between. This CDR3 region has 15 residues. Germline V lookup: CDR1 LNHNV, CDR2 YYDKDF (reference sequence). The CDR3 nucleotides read TGTGCCACCAGCAGAGATGATAGTGGAGGGTATGGCTACACCTTC. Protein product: CATSRDDSGGYGYTF.

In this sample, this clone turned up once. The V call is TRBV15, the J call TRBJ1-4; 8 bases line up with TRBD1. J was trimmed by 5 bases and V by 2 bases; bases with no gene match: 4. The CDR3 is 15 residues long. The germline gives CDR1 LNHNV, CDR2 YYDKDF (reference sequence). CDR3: CATSRSGQENEKLFF. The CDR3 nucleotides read TGTGCCACCAGCAGATCGGGACAGGAGAATGAAAAACTGTTTTTT. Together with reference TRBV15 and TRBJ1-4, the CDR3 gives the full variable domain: DAMVIQNPRYQVTQFGKPVTLSCSQTLNHNVMYWYQQKSSQAPKLLFHYYDKDFNNEADTPDNFQSRRPNTSFCFLDIRSPGLGDTAMYLCATSRSGQENEKLFFGSGTQLSVL.

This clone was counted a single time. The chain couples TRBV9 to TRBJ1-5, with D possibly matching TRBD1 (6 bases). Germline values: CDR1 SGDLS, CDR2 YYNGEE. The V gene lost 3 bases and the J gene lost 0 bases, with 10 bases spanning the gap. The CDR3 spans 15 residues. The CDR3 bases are TGTGCCAGCAGCGCACAGGGATATAGCAATCAGCCCCAGCATTTT. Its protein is CASSAQGYSNQPQHF.

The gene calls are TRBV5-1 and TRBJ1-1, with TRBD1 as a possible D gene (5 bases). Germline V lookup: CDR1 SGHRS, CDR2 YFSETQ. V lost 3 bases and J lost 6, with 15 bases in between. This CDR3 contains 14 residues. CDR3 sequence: CASSSRLQESEAFF. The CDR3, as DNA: TGCGCCAGCAGCTCCCGCCTACAGGAATCTGAAGCTTTCTTT.

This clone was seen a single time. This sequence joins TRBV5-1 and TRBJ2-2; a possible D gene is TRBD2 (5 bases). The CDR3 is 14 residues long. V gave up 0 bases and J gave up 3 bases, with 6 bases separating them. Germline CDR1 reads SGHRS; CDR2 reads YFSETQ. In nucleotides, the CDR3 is TGCGCCAGCAGCTTGGCCGGGGACACCGGGGAGCTGTTTTTT. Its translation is CASSLAGDTGELFF.

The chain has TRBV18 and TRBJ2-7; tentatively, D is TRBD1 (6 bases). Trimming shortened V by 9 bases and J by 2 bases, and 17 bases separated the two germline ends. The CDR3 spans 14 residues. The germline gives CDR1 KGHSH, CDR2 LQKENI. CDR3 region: CASRTGHGTYEQYF. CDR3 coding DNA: TGTGCCAGTAGGACGGGACATGGGACCTACGAGCAGTACTTC.

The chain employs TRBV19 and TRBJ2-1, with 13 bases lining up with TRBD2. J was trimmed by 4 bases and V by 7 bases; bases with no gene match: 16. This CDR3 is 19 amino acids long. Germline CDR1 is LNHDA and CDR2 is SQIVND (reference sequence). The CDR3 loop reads CASTPRGLAGRSTYNEQFF. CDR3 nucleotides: TGTGCCAGTACCCCCAGGGGACTAGCGGGAAGGAGTACTTACAATGAGCAGTTCTTC.

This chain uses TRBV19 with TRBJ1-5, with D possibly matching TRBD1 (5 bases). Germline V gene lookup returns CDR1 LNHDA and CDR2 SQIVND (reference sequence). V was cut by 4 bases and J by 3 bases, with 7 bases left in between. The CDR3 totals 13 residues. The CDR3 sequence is CASSRQLNQPQHF. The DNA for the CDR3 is TGTGCCAGTAGTAGACAGCTCAATCAGCCCCAGCATTTT.

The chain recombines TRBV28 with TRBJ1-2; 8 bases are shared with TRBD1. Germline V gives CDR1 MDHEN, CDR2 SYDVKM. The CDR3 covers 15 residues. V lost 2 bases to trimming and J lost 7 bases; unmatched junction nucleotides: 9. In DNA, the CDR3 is TGTGCCAGCAGTTTACAAACAGGGGGGCCGGTTGGCTACACCTTC. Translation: CASSLQTGGPVGYTF.

CDR3 nucleotide sequence: TGTGCCAGCAGCTTGGCAGGCCAGGGATCCCAAGAGACCCAGTACTTC. Translating it yields CASSLAGQGSQETQYF. The chain combines TRBV5-8 with TRBJ2-5; maybe TRBD1 (5 bases). The CDR3 is 16 amino acids. The germline V gene encodes CDR1 SGHTS and CDR2 YDEGEE. V shed 0 bases and J shed 1 base, with 13 bases lying between them.

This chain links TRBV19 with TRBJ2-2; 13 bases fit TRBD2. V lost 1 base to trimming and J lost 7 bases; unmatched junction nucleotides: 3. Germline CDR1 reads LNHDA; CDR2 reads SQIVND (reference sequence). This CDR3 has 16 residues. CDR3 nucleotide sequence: TGTGCCAGTAGTATAGCACTAGCGGGAGGGGTCGGGGAGCTGTTTTTT. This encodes CASSIALAGGVGELFF. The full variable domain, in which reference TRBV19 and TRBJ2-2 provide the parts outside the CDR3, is DGGITQSPKYLFRKEGQNVTLSCEQNLNHDAMYWYRQDPGQGLRLIYYSQIVNDFQKGDIAEGYSVSREKKESFPLTVTSAQKNPTAFYLCASSIALAGGVGELFFGEGSRLTVL.

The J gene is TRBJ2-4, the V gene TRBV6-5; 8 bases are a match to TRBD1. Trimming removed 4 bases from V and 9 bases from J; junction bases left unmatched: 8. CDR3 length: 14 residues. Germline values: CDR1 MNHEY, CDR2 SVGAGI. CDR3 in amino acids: CASSSGQGKRIQYF. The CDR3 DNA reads TGTGCCAGCAGTTCTGGACAGGGAAAGCGCATTCAGTACTTC.

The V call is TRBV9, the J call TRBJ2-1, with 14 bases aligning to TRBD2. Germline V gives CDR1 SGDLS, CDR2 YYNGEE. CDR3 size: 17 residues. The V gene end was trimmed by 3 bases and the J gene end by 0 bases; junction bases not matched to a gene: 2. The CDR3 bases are TGTGCCAGCAGCGCCGGGACTAGCGGGAGCTCCTACAATGAGCAGTTCTTC. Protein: CASSAGTSGSSYNEQFF.

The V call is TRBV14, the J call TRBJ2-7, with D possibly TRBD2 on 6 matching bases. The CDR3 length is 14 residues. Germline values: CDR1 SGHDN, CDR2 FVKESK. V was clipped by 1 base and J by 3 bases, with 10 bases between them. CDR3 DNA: TGTGCCAGCAGCCAAGTTCTGGGGGGCTACGAGCAGTACTTC. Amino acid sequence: CASSQVLGGYEQYF. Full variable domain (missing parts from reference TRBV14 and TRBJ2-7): EAGVTQFPSHSVIEKGQTVTLRCDPISGHDNLYWYRRVMGKEIKFLLHFVKESKQDESGMPNNRFLAERTGGTYSTLKVQPAELEDSGVYFCASSQVLGGYEQYFGPGTRLTVT.

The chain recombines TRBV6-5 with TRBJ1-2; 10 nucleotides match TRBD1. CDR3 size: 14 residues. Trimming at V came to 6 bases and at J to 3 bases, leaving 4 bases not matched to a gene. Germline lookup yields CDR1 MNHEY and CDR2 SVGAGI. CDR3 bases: TGTGCCAGCAGAAGACAGGGGGCTGACTATGGCTACACCTTC. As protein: CASRRQGADYGYTF.

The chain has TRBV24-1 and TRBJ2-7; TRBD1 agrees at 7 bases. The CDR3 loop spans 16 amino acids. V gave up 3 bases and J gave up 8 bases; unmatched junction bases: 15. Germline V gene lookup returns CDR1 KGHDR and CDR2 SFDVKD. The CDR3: CATSDPSTGVLGKQYF. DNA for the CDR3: TGTGCCACCAGTGATCCATCCACAGGGGTACTGGGCAAGCAGTACTTC.

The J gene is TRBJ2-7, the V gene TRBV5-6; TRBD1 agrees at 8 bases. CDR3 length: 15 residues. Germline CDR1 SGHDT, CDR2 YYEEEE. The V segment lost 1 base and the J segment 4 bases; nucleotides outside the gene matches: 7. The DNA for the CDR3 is TGTGCCAGCAGCTTGCAGCCAGGGGGCAGGTACGAGCAGTACTTC. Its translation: CASSLQPGGRYEQYF.

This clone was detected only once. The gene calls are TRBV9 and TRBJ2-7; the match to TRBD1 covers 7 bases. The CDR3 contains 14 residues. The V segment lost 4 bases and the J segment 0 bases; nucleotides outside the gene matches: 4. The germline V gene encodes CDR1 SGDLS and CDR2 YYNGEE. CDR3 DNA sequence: TGTGCCAGCAGCTTCCGGGACAGCTCCTACGAGCAGTACTTC. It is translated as CASSFRDSSYEQYF. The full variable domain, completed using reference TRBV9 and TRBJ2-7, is DSGVTQTPKHLITATGQRVTLRCSPRSGDLSVYWYQQSLDQGLQFLIQYYNGEERAKGNILERFSAQQFPDLHSELNLSSLELGDSALYFCASSFRDSSYEQYFGPGTRLTVT.

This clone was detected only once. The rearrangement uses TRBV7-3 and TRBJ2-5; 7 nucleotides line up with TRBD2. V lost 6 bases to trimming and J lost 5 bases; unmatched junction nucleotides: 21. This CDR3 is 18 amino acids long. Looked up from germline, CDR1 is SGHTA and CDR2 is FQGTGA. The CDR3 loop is CASSPNVGGPLSRETQYF. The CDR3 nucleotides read TGTGCCAGCAGTCCGAACGTGGGAGGGCCGCTGTCCCGCGAGACCCAGTACTTC.

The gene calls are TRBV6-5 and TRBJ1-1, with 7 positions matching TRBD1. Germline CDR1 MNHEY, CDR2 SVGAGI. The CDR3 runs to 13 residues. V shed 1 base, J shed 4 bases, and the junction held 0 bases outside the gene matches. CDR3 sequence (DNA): TGTGCCAGCAGTTACTGGGACAGCACTGAAGCTTTCTTT. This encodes CASSYWDSTEAFF.

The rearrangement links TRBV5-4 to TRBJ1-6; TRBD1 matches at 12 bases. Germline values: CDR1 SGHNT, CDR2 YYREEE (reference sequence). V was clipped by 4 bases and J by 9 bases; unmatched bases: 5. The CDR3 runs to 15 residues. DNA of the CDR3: TGTGCCAGCAGCAAGAGGGACAGGGGGCTTTCACCCCTCCACTTT. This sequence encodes CASSKRDRGLSPLHF.